One and the same sample provided the 20 T cell receptor beta chains below, sequenced in a study of cytomegalovirus exposure and HLA in healthy donors. The PCR made use of 60 Vbeta and 13 Jbeta primers. Sequenced by immunoSEQ multiplex PCR; TCRdb stores in-frame clones only, minus some. This sample's table reports about 20,000 clones. The sequenced sample was PBMCs. The receptors were gathered from a man aged 60-69 years in good health and CMV-seropositive.

The V gene is TRBV5-1, the J gene TRBJ2-1; D remains ambiguous. Trimming stripped 3 bases from V and 4 bases from J, with 5 bases between. Germline CDR1 is SGHRS and CDR2 is YFSETQ. The CDR3 is 12 residues long. CDR3 loop: CASSSIYNEQFF. As DNA, the CDR3 is TGCGCCAGCAGCTCTATATACAATGAGCAGTTCTTC.

The rearrangement uses TRBV5-1 and TRBJ2-7; tentatively, D is TRBD1 (5 bases). Germline lookup yields CDR1 SGHRS and CDR2 YFSETQ. The CDR3 is made up of 12 amino acids. The V and J ends lost 1 base and 5 bases respectively, with 7 bases between them. CDR3 residues: CASSLQGDEQYF. In nucleotides, the CDR3 is TGCGCCAGCAGCTTGCAAGGGGACGAGCAGTACTTC.

This chain uses TRBV7-9 with TRBJ2-3; 7 bases are a match to TRBD2. The germline V gene encodes CDR1 SEHNR and CDR2 FQNEAQ (reference sequence). The CDR3 is made up of 16 amino acids. V was clipped by 0 bases and J by 1 base; unmatched bases: 4. CDR3 region: CASSLAMAGGTDTQYF. CDR3 bases: TGTGCCAGCAGCTTAGCGATGGCGGGAGGCACAGATACGCAGTATTTT.

The rearrangement links TRBV29-1 to TRBJ1-1, with 8 bases identical to TRBD1. The CDR3 has 11 amino acids. V trimming: 7 bases; J trimming: 4 bases; junction bases outside the gene matches: 2. Germline V gives CDR1 SQVTM, CDR2 ANQGSEA. CDR3 protein: CSGTGGTEAFF. The CDR3 DNA sequence: TGCAGCGGTACAGGGGGCACTGAAGCTTTCTTT.

In the case of this clone: The junction departs from germline at one end; a sequencing error may be responsible. The V call is TRBV29-1, the J call TRBJ1-1, with 10 bases identical to TRBD1. CDR3 length: 14 amino acids. The germline V gene encodes CDR1 SQVTM and CDR2 ANQGSEA. DNA of the CDR3: TGCAGCGTGAGGAGGACAGGGGGAGGCACTGAAGATTTCTTT. Residues: CSVRRTGGGTEDFF. Full variable domain (rest looked up from reference TRBV29-1 and TRBJ1-1): SAVISQKPSRDICQRGTSLTIQCQVDSQVTMMFWYRQQPGQSLTLIATANQGSEATYESGFVIDKFPISRPNLTFSTLTVSNMSPEDSSIYLCSVRRTGGGTEDFFGQGTRLTVV.

The chain employs TRBV1 and TRBJ2-3; TRBD2 is the table's D call and was not checked against the DNA. TRBV1 counts as a pseudogene. The CDR3 length is 16 residues. CDR3 sequence reads: CTSSQETSGGTDTQYF. The CDR3 nucleotides read TGCACCAGCAGCCAGGAGACTAGCGGGGGCACAGATACGCAGTATTTT.

The rearrangement links TRBV19 to TRBJ1-1; perhaps TRBD1 as D (5 bases). Germline lookup yields CDR1 LNHDA and CDR2 SQIVND (reference sequence). With 5 bases removed from V and 1 base from J, the gap between germline ends came to 8 bases. The CDR3 spans 13 residues. DNA of the CDR3: TGTGCCAGTAGTCCCCAGGGGAACACTGAAGCTTTCTTT. Amino acids: CASSPQGNTEAFF.

V and J are TRBV4-1 and TRBJ2-2; D might be TRBD2 (6 bases). V lost 3 bases to trimming and J lost 5 bases, with 13 bases between them. Germline assignment: CDR1 MGHRA and CDR2 YSYEKL. The length of the CDR3 is 15 residues. The CDR3 nucleotides are TGCGCCAGCAGCCAGGGGGTAGCGGTAACCGGGGAGCTGTTTTTT. Protein sequence: CASSQGVAVTGELFF.

This chain uses TRBV4-1 with TRBJ2-2; D uncertain. The CDR3 has 14 residues. CDR1 and CDR2 from the germline V gene are MGHRA and YSYEKL. With 6 bases removed from V and 2 bases from J, the gap between germline ends came to 10 bases. CDR3 nucleotide sequence: TGCGCCAGCAGGCGAGGCAGTAACACCGGGGAGCTGTTTTTT. Its translation is CASRRGSNTGELFF.

The chain joins TRBV4-2 to TRBJ2-5; 8 bases line up with TRBD2. The J call may be faulty, since TRBJ2-7 better matches the DNA end. CDR1 and CDR2 from the germline V gene are LGHNA and YNFKEQ. This CDR3 is 15 amino acids long. CDR3 sequence reads: CASSHPGLVPTEQYF. CDR3 nucleotides: TGTGCCAGCAGCCATCCGGGACTAGTCCCTACCGAGCAGTACTTC.

This chain links TRBV5-1 with TRBJ2-2; possible D gene TRBD2, 6 bases. Trimming left V 4 bases short and J 0 bases short, with 10 bases between. The CDR3 is 15 amino acids. The germline V gene encodes CDR1 SGHRS and CDR2 YFSETQ. This chain's CDR3 is CASSIRDSNTGELFF. The CDR3, as DNA: TGCGCCAGCAGCATCCGGGACTCGAACACCGGGGAGCTGTTTTTT. Together with reference TRBV5-1 and TRBJ2-2, the CDR3 gives the full variable domain: KAGVTQTPRYLIKTRGQQVTLSCSPISGHRSVSWYQQTPGQGLQFLFEYFSETQRNKGNFPGRFSGRQFSNSRSEMNVSTLELGDSALYLCASSIRDSNTGELFFGEGSRLTVL.

This CDR3 reads CASSLGRTSGRATDTQYF. The CDR3, as DNA: TGTGCCAGCAGCTTAGGTCGGACTAGCGGGAGGGCCACAGATACGCAGTATTTT. This rearrangement joins TRBV7-9 to TRBJ2-3; 15 nucleotides line up with TRBD2. V was clipped by 1 base and J by 2 bases; unmatched bases: 4. Per germline, CDR1 SEHNR and CDR2 FQNEAQ (reference sequence). The CDR3 spans 18 residues.

The chain joins TRBV12-5 to TRBJ2-2; TRBD1 matches 9 bases. Germline trimming cut 0 bases from V and 7 bases from J; bases unmatched to any gene: 9. This CDR3 has 17 amino acids. CDR1 LGHNT and CDR2 FRNRAP come from the germline V gene. Here the CDR3 reads CASGLVRTGDGVGELFF. CDR3 coding DNA: TGTGCTAGTGGTTTGGTACGGACAGGGGACGGTGTCGGGGAGCTGTTTTTT.

As DNA, the CDR3 is TGTGCCTGGAGGGCACTGGGACTAGCGGGAGCTGGCGGGGAGCTGTTTTTT. This translates into CAWRALGLAGAGGELFF. This chain connects TRBV30 to TRBJ2-2, with 14 bases identical to TRBD2. The CDR3 is 17 residues long. CDR1 is GTSNPN and CDR2 is SVGIG in the germline V gene (reference sequence). Losses at the gene ends were 3 bases for V and 7 bases for J; bases not matched to a gene: 10.

The chain employs TRBV5-1 and TRBJ1-3, with 8 nucleotides matching TRBD1. The junction had 10 bases not matched to a gene; V was cut back by 2 bases and J by 3 bases. Looked up from germline, CDR1 is SGHRS and CDR2 is YFSETQ. The CDR3 extends over 17 amino acids. This CDR3 reads CASSFQGQGGGGNTIYF. In DNA, the CDR3 is TGCGCCAGCAGCTTTCAAGGACAGGGAGGAGGTGGAAACACCATATATTTT.

The J gene is TRBJ2-3, the V gene TRBV29-1, with 7 bases identical to TRBD2. Losses at the gene ends were 0 bases for V and 0 bases for J; bases not matched to a gene: 12. The CDR3 totals 18 residues. Germline V gene lookup returns CDR1 SQVTM and CDR2 ANQGSEA. CDR3 in DNA: TGCAGCGTTGAAGATCTTCGGCGGGCTAGCGGTAGCACAGATACGCAGTATTTT. Its translation: CSVEDLRRASGSTDTQYF.

The rearrangement uses TRBV6-5 and TRBJ1-6; possible D gene TRBD1, 6 bases. The V gene's germline CDR1 is MNHEY and CDR2 SVGAGI. With 5 bases removed from V and 10 bases from J, the gap between germline ends came to 15 bases. The CDR3 spans 14 residues. The CDR3, as DNA: TGTGCCAGCAGTACGACAATAGGGGGATCACCCCTCCACTTT. Encoded protein: CASSTTIGGSPLHF.

This chain links TRBV29-1 with TRBJ1-2, with 9 nucleotides matching TRBD1. Germline V gene sequence: CDR1 SQVTM, CDR2 ANQGSEA. The CDR3 totals 14 residues. V was clipped by 6 bases and J by 4 bases; unmatched bases: 9. CDR3 in amino acids: CSVDDRGSAYGYTF. The CDR3, as DNA: TGCAGCGTGGATGACAGGGGGTCGGCCTATGGCTACACCTTC.

The chain combines TRBV11-3 with TRBJ2-7, with D possibly matching TRBD1 (7 bases). This CDR3 contains 15 residues. The V end lost 0 bases, the J end lost 2 bases, and 11 bases lay between the germline ends. CDR1 and CDR2 from the germline V gene are SGHNT and YENEEA. For the CDR3, the DNA is TGTGCCAGCAGCTTAGACAGGGGGGAGCCCTACGAGCAGTACTTC. Amino acid sequence: CASSLDRGEPYEQYF.

The chain uses TRBV4-1 and TRBJ1-5, with TRBD1 as a possible D gene (5 bases). The germline CDR1 and CDR2 sequences are MGHRA and YSYEKL. V was pared by 3 bases and J by 7 bases, with 16 bases between. The CDR3 has 15 amino acids. The DNA of the CDR3 is TGCGCCAGCAGCCAGGGAAGGACATTAGAACAGCCCCAGCATTTT. This sequence encodes CASSQGRTLEQPQHF.